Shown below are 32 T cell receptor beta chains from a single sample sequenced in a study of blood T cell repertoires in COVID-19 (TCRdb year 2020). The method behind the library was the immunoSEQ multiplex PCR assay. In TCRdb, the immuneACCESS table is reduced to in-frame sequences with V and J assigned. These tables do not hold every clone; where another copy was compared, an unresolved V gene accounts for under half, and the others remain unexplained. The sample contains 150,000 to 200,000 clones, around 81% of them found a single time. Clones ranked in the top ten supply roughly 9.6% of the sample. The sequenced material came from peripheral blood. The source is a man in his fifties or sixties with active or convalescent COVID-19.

As DNA, the CDR3 is TGTGCCAGCAAGCGCGGGACAGGCTCTGGCTACACCTTC. Residues: CASKRGTGSGYTF. J is TRBJ1-2 and V is TRBV12-3 or TRBV12-4; TRBD1 aligns across 8 bases. CDR3 length: 13 amino acids. The V gene end was trimmed by 7 bases and the J gene end by 7 bases; junction bases not matched to a gene: 8.

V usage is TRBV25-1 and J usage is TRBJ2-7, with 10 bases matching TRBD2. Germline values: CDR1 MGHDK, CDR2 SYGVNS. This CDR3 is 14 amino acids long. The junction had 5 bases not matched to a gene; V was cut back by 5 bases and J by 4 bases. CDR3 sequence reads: CASSLTSGKYEQYF. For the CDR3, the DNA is TGTGCCAGCAGTCTCACTAGCGGGAAGTACGAGCAGTACTTC.

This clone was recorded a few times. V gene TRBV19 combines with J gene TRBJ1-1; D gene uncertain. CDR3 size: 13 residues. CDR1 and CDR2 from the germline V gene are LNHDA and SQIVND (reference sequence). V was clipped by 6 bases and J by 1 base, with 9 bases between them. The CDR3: CASRPPRNTEAFF. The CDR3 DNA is TGTGCCAGTAGACCCCCGCGGAACACTGAAGCTTTCTTT.

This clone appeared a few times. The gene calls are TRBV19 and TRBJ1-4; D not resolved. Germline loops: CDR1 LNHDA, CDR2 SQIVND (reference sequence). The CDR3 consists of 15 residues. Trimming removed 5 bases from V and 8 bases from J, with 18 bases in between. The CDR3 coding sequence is TGTGCCAGTAGTCCTCGGACGGACGGGAGGGAAAAACTGTTTTTT. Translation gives CASSPRTDGREKLFF.

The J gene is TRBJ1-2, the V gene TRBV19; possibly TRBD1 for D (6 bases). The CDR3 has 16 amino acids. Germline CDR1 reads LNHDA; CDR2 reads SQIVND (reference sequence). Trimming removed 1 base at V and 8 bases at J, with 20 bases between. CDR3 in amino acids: CASSIGTVDPLGGYTF. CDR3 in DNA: TGTGCCAGTAGTATAGGGACAGTCGACCCCCTGGGAGGCTACACCTTC.

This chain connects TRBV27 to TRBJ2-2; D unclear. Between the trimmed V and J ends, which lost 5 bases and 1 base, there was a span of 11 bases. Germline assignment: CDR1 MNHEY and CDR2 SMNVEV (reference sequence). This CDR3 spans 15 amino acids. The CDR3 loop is CASSLQIMNTGELFF. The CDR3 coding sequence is TGTGCCAGCAGTCTCCAGATAATGAACACCGGGGAGCTGTTTTTT.

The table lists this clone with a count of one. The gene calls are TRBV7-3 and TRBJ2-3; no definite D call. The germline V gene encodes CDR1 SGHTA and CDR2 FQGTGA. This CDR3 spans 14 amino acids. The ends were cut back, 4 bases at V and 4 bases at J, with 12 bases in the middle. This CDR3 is CASSYYNSPDTQYF. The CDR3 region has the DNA TGTGCCAGCAGCTATTACAATTCCCCAGATACGCAGTATTTT.

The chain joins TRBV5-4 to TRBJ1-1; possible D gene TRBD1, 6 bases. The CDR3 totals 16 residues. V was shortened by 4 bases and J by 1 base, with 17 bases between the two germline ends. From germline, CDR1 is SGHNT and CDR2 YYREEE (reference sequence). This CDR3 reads CASSPPGGRGNTEAFF. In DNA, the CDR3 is TGTGCCAGCAGCCCCCCCGGGGGGCGAGGGAACACTGAAGCTTTCTTT.

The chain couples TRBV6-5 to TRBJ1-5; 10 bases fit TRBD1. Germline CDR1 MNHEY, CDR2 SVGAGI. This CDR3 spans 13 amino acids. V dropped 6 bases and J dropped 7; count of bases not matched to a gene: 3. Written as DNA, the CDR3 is TGTGCCAGCAGGGGACAGGGGAGCCAGCCCCAGCATTTT. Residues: CASRGQGSQPQHF.

The CDR3 DNA sequence: TGTGCCAGCACTTCTCCGGCTAGCGGGGAGACCCAGTACTTC. Translated, it gives CASTSPASGETQYF. The rearrangement joins TRBV2 to TRBJ2-5; TRBD2 matches 8 bases. The germline CDR1 and CDR2 sequences are SNHLY and FYNNEI. The CDR3 consists of 14 residues. The junction had 9 bases not matched to a gene; V was cut back by 7 bases and J by 5 bases.

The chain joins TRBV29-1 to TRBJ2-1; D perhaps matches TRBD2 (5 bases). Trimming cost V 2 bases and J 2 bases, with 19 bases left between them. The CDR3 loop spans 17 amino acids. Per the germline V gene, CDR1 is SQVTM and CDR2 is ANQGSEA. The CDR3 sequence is CSVEIPAGLITYNEQFF. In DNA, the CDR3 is TGCAGCGTTGAAATCCCGGCGGGCCTCATTACCTACAATGAGCAGTTCTTC.

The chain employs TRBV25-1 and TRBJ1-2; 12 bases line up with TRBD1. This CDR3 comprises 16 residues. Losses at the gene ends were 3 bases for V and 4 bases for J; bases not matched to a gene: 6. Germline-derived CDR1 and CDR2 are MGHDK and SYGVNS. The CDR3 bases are TGTGCCAGCAGTGAGGAGGGACAGGGGGCGGGCTATGGCTACACCTTC. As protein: CASSEEGQGAGYGYTF.

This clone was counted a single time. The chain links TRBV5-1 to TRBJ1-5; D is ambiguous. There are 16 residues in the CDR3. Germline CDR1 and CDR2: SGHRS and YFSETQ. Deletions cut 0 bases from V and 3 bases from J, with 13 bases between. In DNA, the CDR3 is TGCGCCAGCAGCTTGGAGGCTGCGAGCGACAATCAGCCCCAGCATTTT. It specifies CASSLEAASDNQPQHF.

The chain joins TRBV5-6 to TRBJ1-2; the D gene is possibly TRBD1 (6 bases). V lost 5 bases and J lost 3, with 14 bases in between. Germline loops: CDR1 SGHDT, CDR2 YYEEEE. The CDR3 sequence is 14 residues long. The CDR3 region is CASRRTGLDYGYTF. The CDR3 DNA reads TGTGCCAGCAGACGTACAGGGCTGGACTATGGCTACACCTTC.

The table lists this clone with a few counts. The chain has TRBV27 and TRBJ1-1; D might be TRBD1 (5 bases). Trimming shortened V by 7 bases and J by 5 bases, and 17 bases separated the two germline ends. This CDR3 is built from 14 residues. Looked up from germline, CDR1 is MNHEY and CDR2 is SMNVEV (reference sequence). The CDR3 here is CASTLRAGRTEAFF. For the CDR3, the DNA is TGTGCCAGCACCCTGAGGGCAGGGAGGACTGAAGCTTTCTTT.

CDR3 bases: TGTGCCAGCAGCTCGACAGGGGGCATCTACAATGAGCAGTTCTTC. This translates into CASSSTGGIYNEQFF. The V call is TRBV7-9, the J call TRBJ2-1, with 10 bases that match TRBD1. The germline gives CDR1 SEHNR, CDR2 FQNEAQ (reference sequence). CDR3 length: 15 amino acids. V lost 4 bases, J lost 3 bases, and 3 bases stayed unmatched.

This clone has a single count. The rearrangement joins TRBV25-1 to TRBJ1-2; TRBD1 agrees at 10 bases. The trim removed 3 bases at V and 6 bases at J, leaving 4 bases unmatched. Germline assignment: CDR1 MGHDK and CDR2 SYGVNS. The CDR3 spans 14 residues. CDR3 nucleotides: TGTGCCAGCAGTGAGACAGGGGGCGCCGATGGCTACACCTTC. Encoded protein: CASSETGGADGYTF.

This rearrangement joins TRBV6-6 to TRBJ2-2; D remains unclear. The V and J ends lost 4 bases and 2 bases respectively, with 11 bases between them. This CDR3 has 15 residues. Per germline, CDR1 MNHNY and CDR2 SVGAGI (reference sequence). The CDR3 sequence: CASSSLPRNTGELFF. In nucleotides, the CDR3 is TGTGCCAGCAGTTCCCTCCCCCGTAACACCGGGGAGCTGTTTTTT.

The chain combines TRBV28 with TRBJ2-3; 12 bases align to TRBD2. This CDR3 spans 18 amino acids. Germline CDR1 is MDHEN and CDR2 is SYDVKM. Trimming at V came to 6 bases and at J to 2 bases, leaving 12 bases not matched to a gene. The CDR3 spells CASSPSGLAGAATDTQYF. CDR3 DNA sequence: TGTGCCAGCAGCCCTTCGGGACTAGCGGGTGCTGCCACAGATACGCAGTATTTT.

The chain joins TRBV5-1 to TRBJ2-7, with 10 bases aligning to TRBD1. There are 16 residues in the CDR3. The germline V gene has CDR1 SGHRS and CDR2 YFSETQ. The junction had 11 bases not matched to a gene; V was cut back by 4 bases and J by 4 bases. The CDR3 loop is CASSPGTGVGLYEQYF. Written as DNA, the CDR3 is TGCGCCAGCAGCCCCGGGACAGGGGTTGGGTTGTACGAGCAGTACTTC.

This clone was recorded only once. The CDR3 DNA reads TGTGCCAGCAGCTTGGCAGGGGGATCTGGTTCACCCCTCCACTTT. Translating it yields CASSLAGGSGSPLHF. This chain uses TRBV5-5 with TRBJ1-6, with 7 bases that match TRBD1. Germline V gives CDR1 SGHKS, CDR2 YYEKEE (reference sequence). V lost 0 bases to trimming and J lost 9 bases; unmatched junction nucleotides: 6. The CDR3 runs to 15 residues.

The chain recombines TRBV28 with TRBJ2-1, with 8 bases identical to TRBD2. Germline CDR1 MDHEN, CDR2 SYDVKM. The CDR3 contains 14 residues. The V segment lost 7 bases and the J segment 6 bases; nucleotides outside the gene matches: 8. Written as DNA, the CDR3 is TGTGCCAGCATGGGGCGGGAGGTGTCCAATGAGCAGTTCTTC. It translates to CASMGREVSNEQFF.

CDR3 amino acids: CASSLISGSRELFF. CDR3 in DNA: TGCGCCAGCAGCTTAATTAGCGGGAGCCGGGAGCTGTTTTTT. J is TRBJ2-2 and V is TRBV5-1; 9 positions agree with TRBD2. CDR1 SGHRS and CDR2 YFSETQ come from the germline V gene. CDR3 length: 14 residues. The trim removed 2 bases at V and 9 bases at J, leaving 5 bases unmatched.

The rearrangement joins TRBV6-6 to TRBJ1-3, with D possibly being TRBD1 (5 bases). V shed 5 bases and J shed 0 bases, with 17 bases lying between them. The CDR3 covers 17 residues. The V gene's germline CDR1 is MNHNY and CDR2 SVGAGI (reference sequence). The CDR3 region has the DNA TGTGCCAGCAGTCAGGGACTCCCTGGGTACTCTGGAAACACCATATATTTT. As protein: CASSQGLPGYSGNTIYF.

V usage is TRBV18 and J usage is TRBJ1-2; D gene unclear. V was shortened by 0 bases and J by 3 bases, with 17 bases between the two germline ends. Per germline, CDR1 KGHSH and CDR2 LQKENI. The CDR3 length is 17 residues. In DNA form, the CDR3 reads TGTGCCAGCTCACCACCCCCCACGCGTGCGCGGCACTATGGCTACACCTTC. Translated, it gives CASSPPPTRARHYGYTF.

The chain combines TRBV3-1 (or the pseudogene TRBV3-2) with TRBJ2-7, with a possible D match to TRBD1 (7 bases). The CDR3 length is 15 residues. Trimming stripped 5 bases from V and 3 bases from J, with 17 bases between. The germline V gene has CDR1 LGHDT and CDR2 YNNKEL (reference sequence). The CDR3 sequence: CASSALPGGGYEQYF. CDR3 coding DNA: TGTGCCAGCAGCGCCCTCCCAGGGGGAGGCTACGAGCAGTACTTC.

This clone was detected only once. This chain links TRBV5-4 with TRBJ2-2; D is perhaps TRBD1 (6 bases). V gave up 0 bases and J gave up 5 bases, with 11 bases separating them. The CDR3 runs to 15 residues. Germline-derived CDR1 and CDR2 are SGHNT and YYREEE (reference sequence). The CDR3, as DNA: TGTGCCAGCAGCTTGGGCTGGGACACAACCGGGGAGCTGTTTTTT. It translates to CASSLGWDTTGELFF.

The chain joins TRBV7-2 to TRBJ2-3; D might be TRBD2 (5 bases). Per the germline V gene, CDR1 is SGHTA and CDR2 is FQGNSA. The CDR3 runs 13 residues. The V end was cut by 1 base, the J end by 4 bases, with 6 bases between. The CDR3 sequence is CASSLGGADTQYF. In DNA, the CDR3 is TGTGCCAGCAGCTTAGGGGGAGCAGATACGCAGTATTTT.

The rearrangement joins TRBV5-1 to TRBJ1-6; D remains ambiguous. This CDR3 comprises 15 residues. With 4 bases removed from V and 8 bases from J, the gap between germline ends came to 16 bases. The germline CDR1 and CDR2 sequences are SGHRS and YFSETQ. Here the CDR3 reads CASSPTSARDSPLHF. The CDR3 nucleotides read TGCGCCAGCAGCCCGACCTCAGCTCGGGATTCACCCCTCCACTTT.

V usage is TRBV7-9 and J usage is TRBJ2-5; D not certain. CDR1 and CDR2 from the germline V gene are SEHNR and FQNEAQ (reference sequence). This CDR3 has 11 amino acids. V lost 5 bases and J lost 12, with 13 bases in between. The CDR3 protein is CASSALAAEYF. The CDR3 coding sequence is TGTGCCAGCAGCGCCTTAGCAGCAGAGTACTTC.

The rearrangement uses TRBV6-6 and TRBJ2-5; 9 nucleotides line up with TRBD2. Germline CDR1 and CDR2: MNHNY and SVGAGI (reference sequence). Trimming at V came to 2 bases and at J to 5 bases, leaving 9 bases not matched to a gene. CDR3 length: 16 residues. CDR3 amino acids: CASSYLAGQGGETQYF. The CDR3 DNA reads TGTGCCAGCAGTTACCTAGCGGGGCAGGGGGGGGAGACCCAGTACTTC.

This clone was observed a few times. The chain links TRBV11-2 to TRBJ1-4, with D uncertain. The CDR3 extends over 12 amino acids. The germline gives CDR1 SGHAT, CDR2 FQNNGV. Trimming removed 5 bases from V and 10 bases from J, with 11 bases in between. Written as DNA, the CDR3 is TGTGCCAGCAGCCCGGTTCGTGGAAAACTGTTTTTT. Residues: CASSPVRGKLFF. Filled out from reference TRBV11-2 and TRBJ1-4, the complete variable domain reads EAGVAQSPRYKIIEKRQSVAFWCNPISGHATLYWYQQILGQGPKLLIQFQNNGVVDDSQLPKDRFSAERLKGVDSTLKIQPAKLEDSAVYLCASSPVRGKLFFGSGTQLSVL.